This passage covers 11 T cell receptor beta chains from one sample sequenced in a study of blood T cell repertoires in COVID-19. Method: immunoSEQ multiplex PCR; TCRdb's copy keeps in-frame clones and lacks some. Here the sample spans roughly 86,000 clones, around 82% being singletons. Material for sequencing was peripheral blood. The receptors here all came from a human donor in a cohort sampled during active COVID-19.

This chain links TRBV27 with TRBJ2-7; 7 bases are shared with TRBD2. Germline V gene lookup returns CDR1 MNHEY and CDR2 SMNVEV (reference sequence). Germline trimming cut 5 bases from V and 5 bases from J; bases unmatched to any gene: 12. This CDR3 is built from 15 residues. The DNA of the CDR3 is TGTGCCAGCAGTCTAAACCTAGCGGTCCGGAACGAGCAGTACTTC. Protein sequence: CASSLNLAVRNEQYF.

This chain joins TRBV5-1 and TRBJ2-7, with 8 positions matching TRBD2. The CDR3 extends over 15 amino acids. Germline CDR1 and CDR2: SGHRS and YFSETQ. V shed 0 bases and J 3 bases; nucleotides not matched to a gene: 5. The CDR3 coding sequence is TGCGCCAGCAGCTTGGACCCGGGAGGGGGCTACGAGCAGTACTTC. Translating it yields CASSLDPGGGYEQYF.

This rearrangement joins TRBV5-6 to TRBJ2-5, with D possibly TRBD2 on 5 matching bases. Per germline, CDR1 SGHDT and CDR2 YYEEEE. The CDR3 length is 15 residues. V lost 6 bases and J lost 2, with 17 bases in between. The CDR3 protein is CASKLGFGDQETQYF. In DNA form, the CDR3 reads TGTGCCAGCAAGCTTGGGTTCGGGGATCAAGAGACCCAGTACTTC. Full variable domain (outside the CDR3, taken from reference TRBV5-6 and TRBJ2-5): DAGVTQSPTHLIKTRGQQVTLRCSPKSGHDTVSWYQQALGQGPQFIFQYYEEEERQRGNFPDRFSGHQFPNYSSELNVNALLLGDSALYLCASKLGFGDQETQYFGPGTRLLVL.

V is TRBV11-2 and J is TRBJ2-7, with D possibly being TRBD2 (5 bases). The CDR3 has 12 residues. V dropped 7 bases and J dropped 3 bases, with 10 bases sitting between them. From germline, CDR1 is SGHAT and CDR2 FQNNGV. The DNA for the CDR3 is TGTGCCAGCACCCCGGGATACTACGAGCAGTACTTC. Translating gives CASTPGYYEQYF. Looking up the rest from reference TRBV11-2 and TRBJ2-7 gives the full variable domain: EAGVAQSPRYKIIEKRQSVAFWCNPISGHATLYWYQQILGQGPKLLIQFQNNGVVDDSQLPKDRFSAERLKGVDSTLKIQPAKLEDSAVYLCASTPGYYEQYFGPGTRLTVT.

The chain has TRBV5-4 and TRBJ2-1; the match to TRBD2 covers 10 bases. This CDR3 comprises 15 residues. The J segment lost 3 bases and the V segment lost 0 bases, leaving 0 bases of the junction unmatched. CDR1 is SGHNT and CDR2 is YYREEE in the germline V gene (reference sequence). CDR3 loop: CASSLGTSGYNEQFF. CDR3 in DNA: TGTGCCAGCAGCTTGGGGACTAGCGGCTACAATGAGCAGTTCTTC.

The chain employs TRBV19 and TRBJ1-5; D not resolved. Trimming left V 8 bases short and J 3 bases short, with 11 bases between. Germline V gene lookup returns CDR1 LNHDA and CDR2 SQIVND (reference sequence). CDR3 length: 13 amino acids. The CDR3 loop is CASGSYDNQPQHF. The CDR3 DNA is TGTGCCAGTGGTTCCTACGACAATCAGCCCCAGCATTTT.

This sequence joins TRBV7-9 and TRBJ1-4; 9 bases agree with TRBD1. Per the germline V gene, CDR1 is SEHNR and CDR2 is FQNEAQ (reference sequence). Losses at the gene ends were 5 bases for V and 5 bases for J; bases not matched to a gene: 6. The CDR3 length is 15 residues. Here the CDR3 DNA reads TGTGCCAGCAGCCCCCGGGACAGGGTAAATGAAAAACTGTTTTTT. This sequence encodes CASSPRDRVNEKLFF. The full variable domain, in which reference TRBV7-9 and TRBJ1-4 provide the parts outside the CDR3, is DTGVSQNPRHKITKRGQNVTFRCDPISEHNRLYWYRQTLGQGPEFLTYFQNEAQLEKSRLLSDRFSAERPKGSFSTLEIQRTEQGDSAMYLCASSPRDRVNEKLFFGSGTQLSVL.

The chain employs TRBV7-9 and TRBJ2-7; a weak D match, TRBD1 (6 bases). From germline, CDR1 is SEHNR and CDR2 FQNEAQ (reference sequence). The CDR3 is made up of 14 amino acids. The V end lost 5 bases, the J end lost 6 bases, and 17 bases lay between the germline ends. CDR3 DNA: TGTGCCAGCAGCATACCCGGGACAACCCTCGAGCAGTACTTC. Protein product: CASSIPGTTLEQYF.

The chain joins TRBV18 to TRBJ1-2, with 11 bases fitting TRBD1. The junction had 3 bases not matched to a gene; V was cut back by 3 bases and J by 3 bases. CDR1 is KGHSH, CDR2 LQKENI, per germline. The CDR3 loop spans 15 amino acids. The CDR3 loop reads CASSPRDRGDYGYTF. The CDR3 nucleotides read TGTGCCAGCTCACCTAGGGACAGGGGGGACTATGGCTACACCTTC.

V and J are TRBV19 and TRBJ1-3; TRBD1 matches 7 bases. Looked up from germline, CDR1 is LNHDA and CDR2 is SQIVND (reference sequence). Trimming cost V 6 bases and J 0 bases; bases outside gene matches: 5. There are 15 residues in the CDR3. Written as DNA, the CDR3 is TGTGCCAGTAGGACGGACAGGAGCTCTGGAAACACCATATATTTT. Residues: CASRTDRSSGNTIYF.

This clone was seen only once. The gene calls are TRBV13 and TRBJ1-5; D is perhaps TRBD1 (6 bases). In germline, CDR1 is PRHDT, CDR2 FYEKMQ (reference sequence). The CDR3 runs 15 residues. V was trimmed by 3 bases and J by 7 bases, leaving 16 bases between them. The CDR3 DNA reads TGTGCCAGCAGCTTGCGGGGGGCCGGGGGCCAGCCCCAGCATTTT. Its protein is CASSLRGAGGQPQHF.